These T cell receptor beta chains were read from a single sample in a study of human T cells and chemical hapten exposure. Via MiXCR, TCRdb re-called the RACE reads, giving one row per CDR3 protein. The data show 80,000 to 100,000 distinct CDR3 sequences, roughly 10% seen once. The specimen comprised whole blood, sampled in connection with sensitization to the hapten diphenylcyclopropenone (DPC). The receptors were gathered from a woman aged 55-69 years with alopecia areata. Some clones in this sample may be carry-over from other donors' samples. CDR3s include the opening cysteine and the closing phenylalanine or tryptophan. Each record gives: V gene, J gene, CDR3 protein.

V gene: TRBV3-1
J gene: TRBJ2-1
CDR3 protein: CASSQDFLYWFF

V gene: TRBV19
J gene: TRBJ2-7
CDR3 protein: CASKTRQDPSYEQYF

V gene: TRBV30
J gene: TRBJ1-5
CDR3 protein: CAWSVNKQPQHF

V gene: TRBV6-2/TRBV6-3
J gene: TRBJ2-1
CDR3 protein: CASSYDLRTSGGDIRMQFF

V gene: TRBV10-3
J gene: TRBJ2-3
CDR3 protein: CAITNGESDTQYF

V gene: TRBV4-2
J gene: TRBJ2-5
CDR3 protein: CASSQGQLGKETQYF

V gene: TRBV20-1
J gene: TRBJ1-5
CDR3 protein: CSAGQGAVNQPQHF

V gene: TRBV5-4
J gene: TRBJ1-1
CDR3 protein: CASSLVGQLNTEAFF

V gene: TRBV6-1
J gene: TRBJ2-7
CDR3 protein: CASSEALGGYEQYF

V gene: TRBV7-9
J gene: TRBJ2-5
CDR3 protein: CASSWRTEDQETQYF

V gene: TRBV19
J gene: TRBJ2-7
CDR3 protein: CASRRQGQGYEQYF

V gene: TRBV7-8
J gene: TRBJ1-1
CDR3 protein: CASSRERGTEAFF

V gene: TRBV4-1
J gene: TRBJ2-3
CDR3 protein: CASSHRQGGVQRTDTQYF

V gene: TRBV20-1
J gene: TRBJ2-7
CDR3 protein: CSARDLSGGSSYEQYF

V gene: TRBV20-1
J gene: TRBJ2-1
CDR3 protein: CSARDRRGGNEQFF

V gene: TRBV2
J gene: TRBJ1-1
CDR3 protein: CASGPTSPWEAFF

V gene: TRBV30
J gene: TRBJ2-1
CDR3 protein: CAWGTSSYNEQFF

V gene: TRBV10-3
J gene: TRBJ2-2
CDR3 protein: CAIKTATSGENTGELFF

V gene: TRBV19
J gene: TRBJ1-2
CDR3 protein: CASSAPGEPGYGYTF

V gene: TRBV11-2
J gene: TRBJ1-5
CDR3 protein: CASSSYQPQHF

V gene: TRBV7-2
J gene: TRBJ1-5
CDR3 protein: CASSPAGENQPQHF

V gene: TRBV27
J gene: TRBJ1-2
CDR3 protein: CASSLSSGPLYGYTF

V gene: TRBV14
J gene: TRBJ2-1
CDR3 protein: CASSQPSRGRYNEQFF

V gene: TRBV24-1
J gene: TRBJ2-7
CDR3 protein: CATSDLGPSRSYEQYF

V gene: TRBV29-1
J gene: TRBJ1-1
CDR3 protein: CSVWTGEEAFF

V gene: TRBV6-1
J gene: TRBJ2-7
CDR3 protein: CASQVGGYSYEQYF

V gene: TRBV5-1
J gene: TRBJ2-5
CDR3 protein: CASSLEGAETQYF

V gene: TRBV12-3/TRBV12-4
J gene: TRBJ1-1
CDR3 protein: CASSFRGNTEAFF

V gene: TRBV5-1
J gene: TRBJ1-2
CDR3 protein: CASSLGDSYTF

V gene: TRBV19
J gene: TRBJ2-7
CDR3 protein: CASSRTGVGYEQYF

V gene: TRBV7-9
J gene: TRBJ2-1
CDR3 protein: CASSLRDRGINEQFF

V gene: TRBV6-6
J gene: TRBJ2-3
CDR3 protein: CASSYGGQGTDTQYF

V gene: TRBV28
J gene: TRBJ2-7
CDR3 protein: CASSPGHTYEQYF

V gene: TRBV7-6
J gene: TRBJ2-1
CDR3 protein: CASSSYTGNEQFF

V gene: TRBV20-1
J gene: TRBJ2-1
CDR3 protein: CSARANMGHYNEQFF

V gene: TRBV5-1
J gene: TRBJ2-5
CDR3 protein: CASRTEETQYF

V gene: TRBV20-1
J gene: TRBJ2-7
CDR3 protein: CSALQGATSYEQYF

V gene: TRBV7-2
J gene: TRBJ1-2
CDR3 protein: CASSLAWRGNYGYTF

V gene: TRBV29-1
J gene: TRBJ1-4
CDR3 protein: CSVASSNEKLFF

V gene: TRBV5-4
J gene: TRBJ1-6
CDR3 protein: CASSLDQGKFSPLHF

V gene: TRBV18
J gene: TRBJ1-4
CDR3 protein: CASSLSGTANEKLFF

V gene: TRBV12-3/TRBV12-4
J gene: TRBJ1-2
CDR3 protein: CASSLVALNYGYTF

V gene: TRBV11-2
J gene: TRBJ2-3
CDR3 protein: CASSPLVFGGSPRDTQYF

V gene: TRBV18
J gene: TRBJ2-2
CDR3 protein: CASSPRQGSGGELFF

V gene: TRBV12-3/TRBV12-4
J gene: TRBJ1-1
CDR3 protein: CATSFFPPSAFF

V gene: TRBV10-3
J gene: TRBJ2-7
CDR3 protein: CAISPGQGMGEQYF

V gene: TRBV29-1
J gene: TRBJ2-5
CDR3 protein: CSAFRGAGRETQYF

V gene: TRBV3-1
J gene: TRBJ2-3
CDR3 protein: CASSRQGADTQYF

V gene: TRBV7-9
J gene: TRBJ2-2
CDR3 protein: CASSLGHPTGELFF

V gene: TRBV12-3/TRBV12-4
J gene: TRBJ1-1
CDR3 protein: CASSLQVDTEAFF

V gene: TRBV24-1
J gene: TRBJ1-3
CDR3 protein: CATSDPQSGNTIYF

V gene: TRBV18
J gene: TRBJ1-5
CDR3 protein: CASSPTNDGRDQPQHF

V gene: TRBV19
J gene: TRBJ1-5
CDR3 protein: CASSTRTGPSNQPQHF

V gene: TRBV6-6
J gene: TRBJ1-2
CDR3 protein: CASSYGTANYGYTF

V gene: TRBV7-3
J gene: TRBJ2-2
CDR3 protein: CASSSTGLASGELFF

V gene: TRBV20-1
J gene: TRBJ2-3
CDR3 protein: CSAIAGPSTDTQYF

V gene: TRBV9
J gene: TRBJ2-3
CDR3 protein: CASSVGLRGDTQYF